This paragraph covers one T cell receptor beta chain sequence. This clonotype has at least ten counts. Its cognate antigen has yet to be identified. Per-nucleotide qualities are absent, and no much larger clonotype sits a single base away. Preparation of the library involved 3' RACE. TCR libraries were constructed from RNA with a 3' RACE protocol that used unique molecular identifiers to correct for PCR amplification bias. As many as 12 amplicon libraries were pooled and then sequenced on an Illumina MiSeq using v2 2x250 paired-end chemistry. In the authors' own workflow: Reads were processed with Decombinator for assignment of V and J genes and CDR3, and barcode-based correction of errors and PCR bias was applied. Repertoires were subsampled to equal depth before Gini coefficients were calculated with the R ineq package. CDR3 similarity was assessed with GLIPH, Hamming distance and a shared triplet metric. TCRdb reprocessing: public reads trimmed at Q25 with fastp, clones called with MiXCR, in-frame beta chains kept. Each entry is one CDR3 protein sequence, shown with its most common DNA and genes. These V and J calls are TCRdb output, not the study's own analysis. The sample contains 15,000 to 16,000 distinct CDR3 sequences, 3% to 3.5% of them found a single time. Around 5.1% of the sample lies in the top ten.

These data originate in a study of HIV-infected children after antiretroviral therapy interruption (dated by TCRdb to between 2018 and 2020). Notes on the research overall: Eight children, all with CD4+ count above 500 and viral load below 50 copies/ml, were included, of whom four were on planned treatment interruption and four were on continuous treatment. A median age of approximately 9.8 years was recorded in the interruption group, and a median age of roughly 8 years was recorded in the continuous treatment group. Exposure to EBV and CMV had been recorded for most participating children. In the interruption arm, samples were obtained at week 0, week 12, end of interruption (week 24 or 48), and about 3 years after study end. Continuous-treatment samples were analyzed from corresponding weeks 0, 48 and 150. Alongside thymic output measurements, TCR repertoires of children on planned treatment interruption were compared with TCR repertoires of children on continuous antiretroviral treatment. The paper's findings and limits, for the study overall: For naive CD4+ repertoires of PTI patients, CDR3 sharing between time points dropped once interruption began, while many sequences were shared between the end of interruption and 3 years later. The low number of patients is a limitation and the data should be interpreted with caution. The naive CD4+ Gini coefficient rose by the end of treatment interruption, suggesting clonal expansion, and returned to baseline by 3 years. Minor non-naive CD45RA+ populations such as EMRA or stem memory cells might have been included among the sorted CD45RA+ naive cells.

From a lookup of the germline V gene, CDR1 and CDR2 are SGHTA and FQGTGA. Measured from the cysteine to the phenylalanine, the CDR3 is 13 residues long. Just the 39-base CDR3 DNA is kept, in frame starting at base 1. The trim is 4 bases for V and 6 bases for J, with a gap of 13 bases between the germline ends. In the paper's terms, the treatment or condition label means: PENTA 11 planned treatment interruption arm or continuous ART arm. Children from the United Kingdom aged 2 to 15 years who had been given at least three-drug ART for at least 24 weeks were enrolled as participants. Cryopreserved PBMCs containing at least 5 million viable cells were needed, and a handful of candidate patients were excluded because their viable PBMC yield was low. Naive CD4+ CD45RA+ CD45RO- T cells were FACS-sorted from thawed PBMCs on a FACSAria III cell sorter. After sorting, cells were fixed, and RNA was extracted with the RNeasy FFPE kit and then with the RNeasy Micro kit.

This sequence was found in a child under 18 with HIV. This chain is built from TRBV7-3 and TRBJ2-7, with TRBD2 perhaps the D gene, on 6 matching bases. The sequencing used CD45RA+ CD4+ T cells from PBMCs, collected from a donor given antiretroviral therapy, either interrupted or continuous. In light of the paper, this sample's cell subset or site label describes: naive CD4+ CD45RA+ CD45RO- T cells. The DNA is TGTGCCAGCAGCTCCGGGGGAGGCAGCGAGCAGTACTTC. Translated, this gives CASSSGGGSEQYF. Reference TRBV7-3 and TRBJ2-7 genes cover what lies past the CDR3, so the full variable domain is GAGVSQTPSNKVTEKGKYVELRCDPISGHTALYWYRQSLGQGPEFLIYFQGTGAADDSGLPNDRFFAVRPEGSVSTLKIQRTERGDSAVYLCASSSGGGSEQYFGPGTRLTVT.